This paragraph reports one T cell receptor beta chain. Its antigen remains unknown. Donors were ostensibly healthy at sampling, although undocumented immune exposures were probable. The CDR3 runs 14 residues. CDR1 is MNHEY and CDR2 is SMNVEV in the germline V gene (reference sequence). V was cut by 2 bases and J by 7 bases, with 12 bases left in between. The data were taken from a study of cytomegalovirus exposure and HLA in healthy donors. PCR was performed using 60 Vbeta and 13 Jbeta primers. As processed by the authors: A later analysis counted approximately 80 million unique TCR beta chains, some 11 million shared. Using immunoSEQ multiplex PCR, the repertoire was profiled, and TCRdb retains in-frame clones only, with some absent. Clone size and V and J calls were adopted from that table, with D and trimming inferred from the DNA. Altogether some 200,000 clones are present, 79% being singletons, with the ten largest covering roughly 1.5%.

Study-wide results and caveats: Across HLA loci, a later analysis found differing TCR association rates, with DRB1 most and HLA-C fewest.

Sequenced material: PBMCs. J is TRBJ1-5 and V is TRBV27, with D possibly being TRBD1 (5 bases). This clonotype was sampled from a girl between 5 and 17 years old in good health and CMV-seropositive. The CDR3 sequence: CASSLAGMGQPQHF. DNA of the CDR3: TGTGCCAGCAGTTTAGCAGGGATGGGGCAGCCCCAGCATTTT.